This T cell receptor beta chain was profiled in a study of blood T cell repertoires in COVID-19. From germline, CDR1 is ENHRY and CDR2 SYGVKD. V was pared by 8 bases and J by 1 base, with 0 bases of the junction left unmatched. The CDR3 has 12 amino acids. Here immunoSEQ multiplex PCR was the method, and the copy in TCRdb shows in-frame clones only, minus some. The sample contains about 32,000 clones, approximately 83% of which appear only once. The receptor's source is a woman aged 80 or over with active or convalescent COVID-19. Sequencing was carried out using peripheral blood. This chain connects TRBV10-3 to TRBJ2-7; 9 nucleotides align to TRBD1. CDR3 sequence reads: CAIGTGSYEQYF. CDR3 in DNA: TGTGCCATCGGGACAGGGTCCTACGAGCAGTACTTC.